This TCR beta chain was captured by sequencing in a study of blood T cell repertoires in COVID-19. Background on the study: From the United States, Italy and Spain came samples of acute and convalescent COVID-19. T cells, B-cell-depleted T cells, or PBMCs provided the cDNA or gDNA that served as material.

Trimming left V 0 bases short and J 2 bases short, with 11 bases between. Germline CDR1 is SGHRS and CDR2 is YFSETQ. The CDR3 covers 15 residues. Original processing methods: Using reference gene primer amplification, nucleated cell counts were estimated. Repertoires were generated with immunoSEQ multiplex PCR, while TCRdb's copy carries only in-frame clones and drops some. For V, J and clone size, that table is used; D and trimming come from the DNA. The data contain tens of thousands of clones, 75% to 90% of them seen just once; the ten biggest clones take up 14%. Sequenced sample: peripheral blood. The sequence was obtained from a human donor with acute or convalescent COVID-19. The donor label of this sample is uncertain. V usage is TRBV5-1 and J usage is TRBJ2-5; no firm D call. The CDR3 is CASSLVGTDQETQYF. In DNA, the CDR3 is TGCGCCAGCAGCTTGGTGGGCACCGATCAAGAGACCCAGTACTTC.